Presented here are 13 T cell receptor beta chains from one specimen sequenced in a study of T-cell reconstitution after alpha-beta-depleted transplantation in children. TCRbeta library construction was performed incorporating unique molecular identifiers. TCRdb itself ran the PCR reads through MiXCR, one entry per CDR3 protein. The table includes 95,000 to 120,000 distinct CDR3 sequences, 5% to 8% detected once. The sequencing used PBMCs, mostly from graft donor cells, collected 360 days after TCRalphabeta/CD19-depleted stem cell transplant. Receptors originate from a male patient between 2 and 9 years old who had a stem cell transplant for acute lymphoblastic leukemia, so the T cells may come from the graft donor.

This clonotype was observed a handful of times. The J gene is TRBJ2-7, the V gene TRBV28; D uncertain. Germline V gives CDR1 MDHEN, CDR2 SYDVKM. V was pared by 6 bases and J by 4 bases, with 4 bases between. This CDR3 is 10 amino acids long. The CDR3 is CASSEYEQYF. CDR3 sequence (DNA): TGTGCCAGCAGCGAGTACGAGCAGTACTTC.

This chain links TRBV19 with TRBJ1-1, with 8 nucleotides matching TRBD1. V lost 6 bases and J lost 4; bases outside the gene matches: 7. The CDR3 is 14 residues long. Germline values: CDR1 LNHDA, CDR2 SQIVND (reference sequence). The DNA of the CDR3 is TGTGCCAGTAGCCCCCCGGACAGGGTCACTGAAGCTTTCTTT. Translating it yields CASSPPDRVTEAFF.

This chain uses TRBV7-6 with TRBJ2-1; 7 bases align to TRBD1. With 1 base clipped from V and 6 bases from J, the junction kept 0 bases outside the gene matches. This CDR3 is built from 13 residues. Germline V lookup: CDR1 SGHVS, CDR2 FNYEAQ. CDR3: CASSLGDSNEQFF. The CDR3 nucleotides read TGTGCCAGCAGCTTAGGGGACAGCAATGAGCAGTTCTTC.

This clonotype came up a few times. The V call is TRBV10-3, the J call TRBJ2-7; 15 positions match TRBD2. The V segment lost 6 bases and the J segment 2 bases; nucleotides outside the gene matches: 2. Germline values: CDR1 ENHRY, CDR2 SYGVKD. The CDR3 has 15 residues. The DNA of the CDR3 is TGTGCCATCAGGGGACTAGCGGGAGGACCCTACGAGCAGTACTTC. As protein: CAIRGLAGGPYEQYF.

This clonotype was seen at least ten times. V is TRBV27 and J is TRBJ2-2, with D perhaps TRBD1 or TRBD2 (5 bases each). The CDR3 sequence is 15 residues long. With 6 bases removed from V and 5 bases from J, the gap between germline ends came to 16 bases. Germline V gene data show CDR1 as MNHEY and CDR2 as SMNVEV (reference sequence). The CDR3 protein is CASSPGARRTGELFF. The DNA for the CDR3 is TGTGCCAGCAGCCCCGGGGCGCGGAGAACCGGGGAGCTGTTTTTT.

Comments on this clonotype: Mismatch with germline at one junction end may stem from a read error. This rearrangement joins TRBV4-3 to TRBJ2-5; TRBD2 might be the D (7 bases). Germline V CDR1 and CDR2: LGHNA, YSLEER. This CDR3 has 16 residues. The CDR3 protein is CASSQVIRGGQGTQYF. The CDR3 DNA sequence: TGCGCCAGCAGCCAAGTGATAAGGGGGGGCCAAGGGACCCAGTACTTC.

The chain carries TRBV10-2 and TRBJ2-3; D is perhaps TRBD2 (5 bases). CDR1 and CDR2 (germline): WSHSY, SAAADI. The CDR3 has 15 amino acids. V was pared by 6 bases and J by 2 bases, with 15 bases between. CDR3 coding DNA: TGCGCCAGCAGCCCGACTACCCGACTCACAGATACGCAGTATTTT. This codes for CASSPTTRLTDTQYF.

This clonotype was recorded many times. V is TRBV28 and J is TRBJ2-7; D ambiguous. V shed 3 bases and J shed 4 bases, with 7 bases lying between them. CDR1 and CDR2 (germline): MDHEN, SYDVKM. There are 12 residues in the CDR3. The CDR3 DNA sequence: TGTGCCAGCAGTTTCGGTGCGTACGAGCAGTACTTC. Translating gives CASSFGAYEQYF. Based on the CDR3 plus reference TRBV28 and TRBJ2-7, the full variable domain is DVKVTQSSRYLVKRTGEKVFLECVQDMDHENMFWYRQDPGLGLRLIYFSYDVKMKEKGDIPEGYSVSREKKERFSLILESASTNQTSMYLCASSFGAYEQYFGPGTRLTVT.

This clonotype was seen repeatedly, ten times or more. The chain combines TRBV9 with TRBJ2-5; either TRBD1 or TRBD2 may supply D (6 bases each). Per the germline V gene, CDR1 is SGDLS and CDR2 is YYNGEE. V lost 2 bases and J lost 4, with 15 bases in between. The CDR3 spans 15 residues. The CDR3 DNA reads TGTGCCAGCAGCGTGGAGGGGGTGAGGTCAGAGACCCAGTACTTC. Translated, it gives CASSVEGVRSETQYF.

At least ten counts were recorded for this clonotype. This chain joins TRBV28 and TRBJ2-1, with 10 bases aligning to TRBD2. The CDR3 totals 15 residues. Germline-derived CDR1 and CDR2 are MDHEN and SYDVKM. The ends lost 4 bases at V and 9 bases at J; junction bases unmatched: 9. The DNA for the CDR3 is TGTGCCAGCAGTTCCTTACTAGCGGGGCAACGTGAGCAGTTCTTC. Protein: CASSSLLAGQREQFF.

This clonotype has a handful of counts. The chain is built from TRBV5-1 and TRBJ2-2; D may correspond to TRBD1 or TRBD2 (5 bases each). The V and J ends lost 0 bases and 8 bases respectively, with 17 bases between them. The CDR3 covers 16 residues. Germline lookup yields CDR1 SGHRS and CDR2 YFSETQ. CDR3 loop: CASSLEGDPGAGELFF. CDR3 nucleotides: TGCGCCAGCAGCTTGGAAGGGGACCCCGGGGCAGGGGAGCTGTTTTTT.

The V call is TRBV24-1, the J call TRBJ1-2, with TRBD1 as a possible D gene (6 bases). The CDR3 has 12 amino acids. Trimming cost V 3 bases and J 7 bases, with 8 bases left between them. Germline assignment: CDR1 KGHDR and CDR2 SFDVKD. CDR3 sequence (DNA): TGTGCCACCAGTGATCCAGGGGTTGGCTACACCTTC. Its protein product is CATSDPGVGYTF.

This clonotype was observed at least ten times. This rearrangement joins TRBV6-1 to TRBJ2-7; the D call may be TRBD1 or TRBD2 (5 bases each). The V end was cut by 8 bases, the J end by 2 bases, with 19 bases between. The germline CDR1 and CDR2 sequences are MNHNS and SASEGT. The length of the CDR3 is 15 residues. CDR3 residues: CASSILKQGPYEQYF. Here the CDR3 DNA reads TGTGCCAGCTCAATTCTTAAGCAGGGACCCTACGAGCAGTACTTC.